The 9 T cell receptor beta chains listed next were all sequenced from one sample in a study of vaccination and CD4 T cells after COVID-19. The assay that was used to sequence DNA from cultured CD4+ T cells was the Oncomine TCR Beta short-read assay. MiXCR, applied by TCRdb to the PCR reads, yields one record per CDR3 protein. The sample lists approximately 17,000 distinct CDR3 sequences, 35% to 40% occurring once. This sample's treatment: roughly 11-day PBMC culture with coronavirus spike peptide pools or control peptides (ViraFEST assay). No antigen has been identified for these receptors. Sequencing was carried out using CD4+ T cells from blood, cultured in vitro. All receptors derive from a human donor who had recovered from COVID-19.

The chain links TRBV4-1 to TRBJ2-5; a possible D gene is TRBD2 (5 bases). Germline CDR1 and CDR2: MGHRA and YSYEKL. The CDR3 spans 15 residues. Trimming removed 6 bases from V and 2 bases from J, with 16 bases in between. CDR3 nucleotides: TGCGCCAGCAGGAGGGTGTGGCAGACTCAAGAGACCCAGTACTTC. It codes for CASRRVWQTQETQYF.

This rearrangement joins TRBV2 to TRBJ2-3; no clear D. The germline gives CDR1 SNHLY, CDR2 FYNNEI. The CDR3 loop spans 11 amino acids. V dropped 6 bases and J dropped 2 bases, with 3 bases sitting between them. DNA of the CDR3: TGTGCCAGCAGGTACACAGATACGCAGTATTTT. It encodes CASRYTDTQYF.

The J gene is TRBJ2-7, the V gene TRBV12-3 or TRBV12-4; weak D call: TRBD2 (6 bases). This CDR3 spans 14 amino acids. The germline V and J ends were trimmed by 3 bases and 6 bases, with 15 bases remaining between them. DNA for the CDR3: TGTGCCAGCAGTTTCTATCCTGGGAGGTCCGAGCAGTACTTC. Translated: CASSFYPGRSEQYF.

The J gene is TRBJ2-5, the V gene TRBV7-7; TRBD1 matches at 7 bases. Per the germline V gene, CDR1 is SSHAT and CDR2 is FNYEAQ (reference sequence). The junction had 3 bases not matched to a gene; V was cut back by 6 bases and J by 2 bases. The CDR3 runs 13 residues. CDR3 loop: CASSRDRQETQYF. The CDR3 nucleotides are TGTGCCAGCAGTCGGGACAGACAAGAGACCCAGTACTTC.

This clonotype is medium-sized in the sample. The chain employs TRBV6-1 and TRBJ2-3, with 7 bases fitting TRBD2. Germline values: CDR1 MNHNS, CDR2 SASEGT. The CDR3 is made up of 14 amino acids. With V trimmed by 1 base and J by 4 bases, 2 bases remained unmatched. CDR3 loop: CASSEGTSADTQYF. In nucleotides, the CDR3 is TGTGCCAGCAGTGAAGGGACTAGTGCAGATACGCAGTATTTT.

V is TRBV2 and J is TRBJ2-1; 7 bases map to TRBD2. In germline, CDR1 is SNHLY, CDR2 FYNNEI. The CDR3 covers 14 residues. Germline trimming cut 4 bases from V and 4 bases from J; bases unmatched to any gene: 4. The CDR3 spells CASSAQREYNEQFF. CDR3 in DNA: TGTGCCAGCAGTGCTCAGCGGGAATACAATGAGCAGTTCTTC. The whole variable domain, filled in from reference TRBV2 and TRBJ2-1, reads EPEVTQTPSHQVTQMGQEVILRCVPISNHLYFYWYRQILGQKVEFLVSFYNNEISEKSEIFDDQFSVERPDGSNFTLKIRSTKLEDSAMYFCASSAQREYNEQFFGPGTRLTVL.

V is TRBV18 and J is TRBJ2-5; TRBD2 matches at 8 bases. Per germline, CDR1 KGHSH and CDR2 LQKENI. CDR3 length equals 18 residues. V was pared by 2 bases and J by 6 bases, with 17 bases of the junction left unmatched. The CDR3 sequence: CASSPGLPGRGLVKTQYF. As DNA, the CDR3 is TGTGCCAGCTCACCAGGTCTCCCCGGGAGGGGATTGGTGAAGACCCAGTACTTC. Combining the CDR3 with reference TRBV18 and TRBJ2-5 gives the whole variable domain NAGVMQNPRHLVRRRGQEARLRCSPMKGHSHVYWYRQLPEEGLKFMVYLQKENIIDESGMPKERFSAEFPKEGPSILRIQQVVRGDSAAYFCASSPGLPGRGLVKTQYFGPGTRLLVL.

The V gene is TRBV2, the J gene TRBJ2-6; no firm D call. This CDR3 is 17 amino acids long. Deletions cut 6 bases from V and 2 bases from J, with 17 bases between. Germline V gene lookup returns CDR1 SNHLY and CDR2 FYNNEI. The CDR3 is CASRPSSIIPGANVLTF. The CDR3 nucleotides read TGTGCCAGCAGACCATCCTCCATTATACCTGGGGCCAACGTCCTGACTTTC. Supplemented by reference TRBV2 and TRBJ2-6, the full variable domain reads EPEVTQTPSHQVTQMGQEVILRCVPISNHLYFYWYRQILGQKVEFLVSFYNNEISEKSEIFDDQFSVERPDGSNFTLKIRSTKLEDSAMYFCASRPSSIIPGANVLTFGAGSRLTVL.

In this sample, this clonotype turned up a few times. The junction departs from germline at one end; a sequencing error may be responsible. The chain carries TRBV7-6 and TRBJ1-1; D possibly corresponds to TRBD1 (6 bases). The CDR3 covers 13 residues. Per the germline V gene, CDR1 is SGHVS and CDR2 is FNYEAQ. DNA of the CDR3: TGTGCCAGCACCTTACAGGGGAACACTGAAGCTTTCTTT. Translation: CASTLQGNTEAFF.